A selection of T cell receptor beta chains follows, all from one sample in a study of blood T cell repertoires in COVID-19. Data came from immunoSEQ multiplex PCR; TCRdb stores just in-frame clones and leaves some out. The data hold approximately 220,000 clones, with 83% observed a single time. Input material: peripheral blood. The receptors here all came from a woman aged 40-49 years with active or convalescent COVID-19. Both conserved end residues are part of each CDR3. D genes are given only for firm matches. Expanded clones are given a class, and other clones once, few, many or no size at all.

D gene,V gene,clone size,J gene,CDR3 protein,CDR3 DNA
TRBD2,TRBV2,once,TRBJ2-5,CASSGAGVRETQYF,TGTGCCAGCAGCGGGGCGGGGGTAAGGGAGACCCAGTACTTC
TRBD1,TRBV6-2/TRBV6-3,NA,TRBJ2-3,CASSYELGGRGTDTQYF,TGTGCCAGCAGTTACGAGTTAGGGGGCAGGGGCACAGATACGCAGTATTTT
NA,TRBV30,NA,TRBJ1-5,CAWSIQGPQPQHF,TGTGCCTGGAGTATACAGGGCCCTCAGCCCCAGCATTTT
TRBD2,TRBV6-5,NA,TRBJ2-3,CAIRLVRERLDTQYF,TGTGCCATCCGACTTGTGCGGGAGAGGCTAGATACGCAGTATTTT
NA,TRBV19,NA,TRBJ1-5,CASSIVGVSNQPQHF,TGTGCCAGTAGTATAGTGGGAGTTAGCAATCAGCCCCAGCATTTT
NA,TRBV21-1,NA,TRBJ1-6,CAIFRPGQGYSYNSPLHF,TGTGCCATCTTCCGCCCGGGACAGGGTTACTCCTATAATTCACCCCTCCACTTT
TRBD1,TRBV6-6,few,TRBJ1-5,CASLERDRQPQHF,TGTGCCAGCTTGGAGAGGGACAGACAGCCCCAGCATTTT
TRBD1,TRBV27,NA,TRBJ1-3,CASSSGQGVDTIYF,TGTGCCAGCAGTTCGGGACAGGGGGTAGACACCATATATTTT
NA,TRBV19,NA,TRBJ1-5,CASREEGLFRKPQHF,TGTGCCAGTAGGGAGGAGGGGTTGTTCAGGAAACCCCAGCATTTT
TRBD1,TRBV14,NA,TRBJ2-7,CASSHRQGTLYEQYF,TGTGCCAGCAGCCATCGACAGGGAACGCTGTACGAGCAGTACTTC
NA,TRBV5-1,NA,TRBJ2-7,CASSLATDSSVEQYF,TGCGCCAGCAGCTTGGCAACGGACTCTTCCGTCGAGCAGTACTTC
TRBD2,TRBV7-9,NA,TRBJ2-3,CASSLPRTSGAASTDTQYF,TGTGCCAGCAGCTTACCACGGACTAGCGGTGCAGCTAGCACAGATACGCAGTATTTT
NA,TRBV24-1,NA,TRBJ1-1,CATSGGGNTEAFF,TGTGCCACCAGTGGCGGGGGTAACACTGAAGCTTTCTTT
NA,TRBV5-4,NA,TRBJ2-1,CASSSPGGNEQFF,TGTGCCAGCAGCTCCCCAGGGGGGAATGAGCAGTTCTTC
NA,TRBV4-1,NA,TRBJ1-2,CASSQEEQAGGYTF,TGCGCCAGCAGCCAAGAAGAGCAGGCAGGTGGCTACACCTTC
NA,TRBV4-3,NA,TRBJ2-7,CASSQGPPGSNYEQYF,TGCGCCAGCAGCCAAGGTCCTCCAGGGTCTAACTACGAGCAGTACTTC
NA,TRBV2,once,TRBJ2-3,CASSLGQFATQYF,TGTGCCAGCAGCCTCGGACAGTTCGCTACGCAGTATTTT
NA,TRBV9,NA,TRBJ1-2,CASSSSWRLGLYGYTF,TGTGCCAGCAGCTCCTCGTGGAGGCTGGGACTCTATGGCTACACCTTC
TRBD1,TRBV5-1,NA,TRBJ2-7,CASSSGQGGHEQYF,TGCGCCAGCAGCTCGGGACAGGGAGGCCACGAGCAGTACTTC
NA,TRBV30,NA,TRBJ2-6,CAWKSTASGANVLTF,TGTGCCTGGAAGAGTACCGCCTCTGGGGCCAACGTCCTGACTTTC
NA,TRBV18,once,TRBJ2-5,CASSPYEETQYF,TGTGCCAGCTCACCATACGAGGAGACCCAGTACTTC
TRBD2,TRBV3-1/TRBV3-2,once,TRBJ2-1,CASSQDSSGERPGFF,TGTGCCAGCAGCCAAGATTCTAGCGGGGAGCGGCCGGGGTTCTTC
TRBD1,TRBV19,NA,TRBJ2-6,CASSSQGVSGANVLTF,TGTGCCAGTAGTTCACAGGGGGTTTCTGGGGCCAACGTCCTGACTTTC
TRBD2,TRBV27,few,TRBJ2-1,CASTWTSQSKQFF,TGTGCCAGCACCTGGACTAGCCAATCGAAGCAGTTCTTC
TRBD2,TRBV5-4,NA,TRBJ2-3,CASSLELAGGTDTQYF,TGTGCCAGCAGCTTGGAATTAGCGGGTGGCACAGATACGCAGTATTTT
NA,TRBV11-3,NA,TRBJ2-1,CASSLRPRGHNEQFF,TGTGCCAGCAGCTTACGGCCTAGGGGTCACAATGAGCAGTTCTTC
NA,TRBV4-3,few,TRBJ2-7,CASSRTEAGRYEQYF,TGCGCCAGCAGCCGGACGGAAGCGGGCCGCTACGAGCAGTACTTC
NA,TRBV28,once,TRBJ1-5,CASSLFSGQGGQPQHF,TGTGCCAGCAGTTTATTTTCCGGGCAGGGTGGCCAGCCCCAGCATTTT
NA,TRBV18,NA,TRBJ1-3,CASSPNQGIGNTIYF,TGTGCCAGCTCACCCAATCAGGGAATTGGAAACACCATATATTTT
NA,TRBV3-1/TRBV3-2,NA,TRBJ1-1,CASSLQGNTEAFF,TGTGCCAGCAGCCTTCAGGGGAACACTGAAGCTTTCTTT
NA,TRBV11-2,few,TRBJ1-4,CASSLVRANEKLFF,TGTGCCAGCAGCTTAGTACGGGCTAATGAAAAACTGTTTTTT
NA,TRBV19,NA,TRBJ1-2,CASSIGGGIFGYTF,TGTGCCAGTAGTATCGGAGGCGGGATTTTTGGCTACACCTTC
TRBD2,TRBV2,NA,TRBJ2-5,CASSEVAGGPVGETQYF,TGTGCCAGCAGTGAAGTTGCGGGGGGCCCCGTGGGGGAGACCCAGTACTTC
TRBD1,TRBV12-3/TRBV12-4,NA,TRBJ1-2,CASRSQGIYGYTF,TGTGCCAGCAGATCACAGGGGATCTATGGCTACACCTTC
TRBD1,TRBV7-9,NA,TRBJ1-2,CASSTGQGPNNYGYTF,TGTGCCAGCAGCACGGGACAGGGACCGAATAACTATGGCTACACCTTC
NA,TRBV6-4,NA,TRBJ1-1,CASSTNTEAFF,TGTGCCAGCAGTACTAACACTGAAGCTTTCTTT
TRBD1,TRBV24-1,NA,TRBJ2-5,CATSETGTGLETQYF,TGTGCCACCAGTGAAACCGGGACAGGGCTAGAGACCCAGTACTTC
NA,TRBV7-2,NA,TRBJ2-7,CASSRSGPYEQYF,TGTGCCAGCAGCCGTAGCGGACCCTACGAGCAGTACTTC
TRBD2,TRBV2,NA,TRBJ2-1,CASSVEAGVQAGEQFF,TGTGCCAGCAGTGTAGAAGCGGGAGTTCAGGCCGGTGAGCAGTTCTTC
NA,TRBV3-1/TRBV3-2,NA,TRBJ2-7,CASSRSGRSYEQYF,TGTGCCAGCAGCCGATCGGGGAGATCCTACGAGCAGTACTTC
NA,TRBV9,NA,TRBJ2-3,CASSVDYLTDTQYF,TGTGCCAGCAGCGTAGATTATCTGACAGATACGCAGTATTTT
NA,TRBV15,NA,TRBJ1-2,CATSRVAQDGYTF,TGTGCCACCAGCAGAGTAGCTCAAGACGGCTACACCTTC
TRBD1,TRBV27,once,TRBJ2-7,CASSGWTGLRGEQYF,TGTGCCAGCAGTGGATGGACAGGGCTACGGGGCGAGCAGTACTTC
NA,TRBV6-6,NA,TRBJ2-5,CASTMAGRYQETQYF,TGTGCCAGCACGATGGCGGGGAGGTACCAAGAGACCCAGTACTTC
NA,TRBV28,NA,TRBJ1-6,CASSLSGGSPLHF,TGTGCCAGCAGTTTATCGGGTGGATCACCCCTCCACTTT
NA,TRBV19,NA,TRBJ1-1,CASSINGGGTEAFF,TGTGCCAGTAGTATAAACGGGGGTGGCACTGAAGCTTTCTTT
NA,TRBV5-4,NA,TRBJ1-4,CASSFGVSGVAANEKLFF,TGTGCCAGCAGCTTTGGGGTTTCGGGGGTCGCGGCTAATGAAAAACTGTTTTTT
TRBD2,TRBV19,NA,TRBJ2-2,CASRSSGLMGELFF,TGTGCCAGTAGATCTAGCGGGCTAATGGGGGAGCTGTTTTTT
NA,TRBV6-1,NA,TRBJ2-6,CASSEALPNSFSGANVLTF,TGTGCCAGCAGTGAAGCGCTTCCGAACAGCTTCTCTGGGGCCAACGTCCTGACTTTC
TRBD1,TRBV7-9,NA,TRBJ1-5,CASSGQGEQPQHF,TGTGCCAGCAGCGGACAGGGTGAACAGCCCCAGCATTTT
NA,TRBV7-9,NA,TRBJ2-7,CASSLDLYEQYF,TGTGCCAGCAGCTTAGATCTCTACGAGCAGTACTTC
TRBD2,TRBV28,NA,TRBJ2-7,CASSFRLAGGYEQYF,TGTGCCAGCAGTTTTAGGTTGGCGGGGGGGTACGAGCAGTACTTC
NA,TRBV2,NA,TRBJ2-3,CASKREGEKLDTQYF,TGTGCCAGCAAACGTGAGGGGGAGAAGCTAGATACGCAGTATTTT
NA,TRBV4-3,NA,TRBJ1-3,CASSQDWGQGSFSGNTIYF,TGCGCCAGCAGCCAAGATTGGGGCCAGGGAAGCTTCTCTGGAAACACCATATATTTT